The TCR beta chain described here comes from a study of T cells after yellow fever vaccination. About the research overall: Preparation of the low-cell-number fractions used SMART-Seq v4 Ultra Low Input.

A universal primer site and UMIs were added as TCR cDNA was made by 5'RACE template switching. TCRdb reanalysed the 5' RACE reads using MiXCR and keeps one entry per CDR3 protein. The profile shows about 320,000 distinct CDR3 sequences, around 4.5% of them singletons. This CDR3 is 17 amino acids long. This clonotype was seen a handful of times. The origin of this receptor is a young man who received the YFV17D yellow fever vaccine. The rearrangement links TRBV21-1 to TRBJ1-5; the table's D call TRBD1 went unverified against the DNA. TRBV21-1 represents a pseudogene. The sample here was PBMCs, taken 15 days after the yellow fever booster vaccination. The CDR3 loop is CASSGRDRGRLNQPQHF. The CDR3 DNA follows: TGTGCCAGCAGCGGCCGGGACAGGGGACGCCTCAATCAGCCCCAGCATTTT.